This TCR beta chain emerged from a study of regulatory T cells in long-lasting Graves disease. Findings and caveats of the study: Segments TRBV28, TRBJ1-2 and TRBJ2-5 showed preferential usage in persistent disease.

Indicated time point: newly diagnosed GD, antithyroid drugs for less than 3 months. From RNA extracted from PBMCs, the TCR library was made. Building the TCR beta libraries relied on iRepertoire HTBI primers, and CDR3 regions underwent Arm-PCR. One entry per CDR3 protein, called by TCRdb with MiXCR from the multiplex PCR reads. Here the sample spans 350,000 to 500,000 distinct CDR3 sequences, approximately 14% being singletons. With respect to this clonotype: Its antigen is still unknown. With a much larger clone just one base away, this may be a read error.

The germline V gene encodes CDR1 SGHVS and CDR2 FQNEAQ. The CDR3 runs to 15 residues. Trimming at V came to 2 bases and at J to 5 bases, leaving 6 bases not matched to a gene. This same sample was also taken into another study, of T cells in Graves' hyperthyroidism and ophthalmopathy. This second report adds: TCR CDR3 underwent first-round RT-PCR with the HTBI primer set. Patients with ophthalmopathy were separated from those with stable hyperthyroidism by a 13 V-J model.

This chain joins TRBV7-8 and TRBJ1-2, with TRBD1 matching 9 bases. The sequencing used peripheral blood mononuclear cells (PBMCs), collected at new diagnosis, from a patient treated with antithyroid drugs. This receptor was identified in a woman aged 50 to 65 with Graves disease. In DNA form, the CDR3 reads TGTGCCAGCAGCTTAAATACAGGGGGCGAATATGGCTACACCTTC. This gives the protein CASSLNTGGEYGYTF.